These 5 T cell receptor beta chains were all obtained from the same sample, sequenced in a study of post-analysis software for immune sequencing data (dated by TCRdb to between 2014 and 2017). Study-level results and caveats: Several TRBV segments, including TRBV5-6, TRBV5-1 and TRBV20-1, were significantly more frequent in patients than controls.

Libraries were constructed by PCR. Sequencing used an Illumina HiSeq 2500. Unique molecular identifiers were incorporated into TCR beta cDNA libraries to reduce PCR and sequencing biases. The public reads were reanalyzed by TCRdb: fastp trimming at Q25, MiXCR alignment, in-frame beta chains only. Identical CDR3 protein sequences are pooled into one entry, listed with their most common genes and DNA. This sample gives roughly 800,000 distinct CDR3 sequences in total; 53% of them show up just once. Jointly, the top ten make up roughly 4.4% of the sample. No cognate antigen is known for these TCRs. The specimen sequenced was blood. These receptors all stem from a girl aged 10 to 17 with multiple sclerosis.

The chain recombines TRBV7-9 with TRBJ2-5; D remains unclear. The length of the CDR3 is 14 residues. Germline-derived CDR1 and CDR2 are SEHNR and FQNEAQ (reference sequence). Trimming pared 6 bases from V and 0 bases from J, leaving 11 bases between. The CDR3 reads CASSPGRYQETQYF. CDR3 DNA sequence: TGTGCCAGCAGTCCGGGCCGGTACCAAGAGACCCAGTACTTC.

This clonotype was seen a few times. The chain carries TRBV12-3 or TRBV12-4 and TRBJ2-3; D may match TRBD1 or TRBD2 (5 bases each). Trimming stripped 5 bases from V and 9 bases from J, with 9 bases between. The CDR3 runs to 11 residues. CDR3 bases: TGTGCCAGCAGTCCGGGACCAACGCAGTATTTT. Protein sequence: CASSPGPTQYF.

This clonotype was detected a few times. V and J are TRBV25-1 and TRBJ2-3; TRBD2 agrees at 8 bases. Per germline, CDR1 MGHDK and CDR2 SYGVNS. The length of the CDR3 is 16 residues. The J segment lost 3 bases and the V segment lost 4 bases, leaving 9 bases of the junction unmatched. In DNA form, the CDR3 reads TGTGCCAGCAGTGGTCTGGGTAGCGGGAAAACAGATACGCAGTATTTT. Translated: CASSGLGSGKTDTQYF.

The rearrangement joins TRBV20-1 to TRBJ2-7; TRBD2 is a possible D gene (6 bases). This CDR3 is 13 amino acids long. Trimming cost V 8 bases and J 0 bases, with 14 bases left between them. Germline CDR1 is DFQATT and CDR2 is SNEGSKA (reference sequence). CDR3 bases: TGCAGTTTAGCGGAACGGACCTCCTACGAGCAGTACGTC. It is translated as CSLAERTSYEQYV.

The gene calls are TRBV7-2 and TRBJ2-5; D is unclear. This CDR3 comprises 15 residues. The germline V gene has CDR1 SGHTA and CDR2 FQGNSA. V gave up 1 base and J gave up 2 bases, with 11 bases separating them. In DNA, the CDR3 is TGTGCCAGCAGCTTAGGACCCCTAAAACAAGAGACCCAGTACTTC. It codes for CASSLGPLKQETQYF.